These T cell receptor beta chains were read from a single sample in a study of cytomegalovirus exposure and HLA in healthy donors. Data came from immunoSEQ multiplex PCR; TCRdb stores just in-frame clones and leaves some out. The data hold some 140,000 clones, with 70% to 80% observed a single time. What was sequenced was PBMCs. The receptors were gathered from a man aged 25-40 years in good health and CMV-seronegative. Each CDR3 is given with its conserved first and last residue. The D gene is left open where the match is weak. Clone size, where shown, is once, few, many, or a class for clones that have expanded.

D: TRBD2; V: TRBV28; J: TRBJ2-5; size: -; CDR3: CASSLGGTRQETQYF; DNA: TGTGCCAGCAGTCTGGGGGGGACCCGCCAAGAGACCCAGTACTTC
D: TRBD2; V: TRBV9; J: TRBJ2-1; size: -; CDR3: CASTSDSGGYNEQFF; DNA: TGTGCCAGCACCTCGGATAGCGGGGGGTACAATGAGCAGTTCTTC
D: -; V: TRBV7-8; J: TRBJ1-1; size: -; CDR3: CASSFNRNTEAFF; DNA: TGTGCCAGCAGCTTTAACAGGAACACTGAAGCTTTCTTT
D: TRBD2; V: TRBV6-1; J: TRBJ2-1; size: -; CDR3: CASSYGGRQFF; DNA: TGTGCCAGCAGTTACGGGGGGAGGCAGTTCTTC
D: TRBD2; V: TRBV18; J: TRBJ2-3; size: -; CDR3: CASSPRTSGSPDTQYF; DNA: TGTGCCAGCTCACCGCGGACTAGCGGGAGCCCAGATACGCAGTATTTT
D: -; V: TRBV19; J: TRBJ2-2; size: -; CDR3: CASNGLNTGELFF; DNA: TGTGCCAGTAACGGTCTTAACACCGGGGAGCTGTTTTTT
D: -; V: TRBV28; J: TRBJ2-6; size: once; CDR3: CASSIAFSFSLVEGGPGANVLTF; DNA: TGTGCCAGCAGTATAGCCTTCTCTTTCAGCTTAGTAGAGGGCGGGCCCGGGGCCAACGTCCTGACTTTC
D: TRBD2; V: TRBV4-1; J: TRBJ2-1; size: -; CDR3: CASSPLAVYNEQFF; DNA: TGCGCCAGCAGCCCGCTAGCGGTCTACAATGAGCAGTTCTTC
D: -; V: TRBV4-3; J: TRBJ1-6; size: few; CDR3: CASSTLDSPGRPLHF; DNA: TGCGCCAGCAGCACCTTGGACTCGCCGGGGAGGCCCCTCCACTTT
D: -; V: TRBV5-6; J: TRBJ1-1; size: -; CDR3: CASSSTGVNTEAFF; DNA: TGTGCCAGCAGCTCGACGGGGGTAAACACTGAAGCTTTCTTT
D: TRBD2; V: TRBV7-2; J: TRBJ2-1; size: -; CDR3: CASSLALAGANEQFF; DNA: TGTGCCAGCAGCTTAGCGCTAGCGGGAGCAAATGAGCAGTTCTTC
D: -; V: TRBV30; J: TRBJ1-5; size: -; CDR3: CAWSVGRGNQPQHF; DNA: TGTGCCTGGAGTGTCGGCAGGGGCAATCAGCCCCAGCATTTT
D: -; V: TRBV11-3; J: TRBJ1-1; size: -; CDR3: CASSSQGNTEAFF; DNA: TGTGCCAGCAGCTCCCAGGGAAACACTGAAGCTTTCTTT
D: TRBD2; V: TRBV9; J: TRBJ2-7; size: once; CDR3: CASSVAASGTYEQYF; DNA: TGTGCCAGCAGCGTAGCAGCTAGCGGAACCTACGAGCAGTACTTC
D: -; V: TRBV20-1; J: TRBJ1-1; size: -; CDR3: CSVLQNTEAFF; DNA: TGCAGTGTTTTACAAAACACTGAAGCTTTCTTT
D: -; V: TRBV5-1; J: TRBJ1-1; size: -; CDR3: CASSLAGNTEAFF; DNA: TGCGCCAGCAGCTTGGCGGGAAACACTGAAGCTTTCTTT
D: TRBD1; V: TRBV28; J: TRBJ2-2; size: -; CDR3: CASSSAGTGNTGELFF; DNA: TGTGCCAGCAGTTCCGCCGGGACAGGGAACACCGGGGAGCTGTTTTTT
D: TRBD1; V: TRBV5-6; J: TRBJ1-5; size: -; CDR3: CASSLGDRVEAQHF; DNA: TGTGCCAGCAGCTTGGGGGACAGGGTAGAGGCCCAGCATTTT
D: TRBD2; V: TRBV6-5; J: TRBJ2-7; size: few; CDR3: CASSYSVAGGYEQYF; DNA: TGTGCCAGCAGTTACTCGGTAGCGGGAGGATACGAGCAGTACTTC
D: TRBD1; V: TRBV7-9; J: TRBJ1-1; size: -; CDR3: CSSSSEGTAGGRDTEAFF; DNA: TGTTCCAGCAGCTCCGAGGGTACGGCAGGGGGCAGGGACACTGAAGCTTTCTTT
D: -; V: TRBV30; J: TRBJ1-2; size: -; CDR3: CAWSPGSTGYTF; DNA: TGTGCCTGGAGTCCCGGGTCAACGGGCTACACCTTC
D: TRBD1; V: TRBV7-9; J: TRBJ1-1; size: -; CDR3: CSSSLETGQAFF; DNA: TGTTCCAGCAGCTTGGAGACAGGGCAAGCTTTCTTT
D: -; V: TRBV5-4; J: TRBJ2-3; size: -; CDR3: CASSFSGSTDTQYF; DNA: TGTGCCAGCAGCTTCAGCGGGTCCACAGATACGCAGTATTTT
D: TRBD2; V: TRBV7-9; J: TRBJ2-2; size: -; CDR3: CSSSFQTSWGGELFF; DNA: TGTTCCAGCAGCTTCCAGACTAGCTGGGGCGGGGAGCTGTTTTTT
D: -; V: TRBV29-1; J: TRBJ1-3; size: once; CDR3: CSVLRQKTSGNTIYF; DNA: TGCAGCGTTTTGCGGCAGAAGACCTCTGGAAACACCATATATTTT
D: TRBD2; V: TRBV28; J: TRBJ2-7; size: -; CDR3: CASSARGGVYEQYF; DNA: TGTGCCAGCAGTGCCCGGGGGGGCGTCTACGAGCAGTACTTC
D: -; V: TRBV5-8; J: TRBJ1-5; size: -; CDR3: CASSPGGVDQPQHF; DNA: TGTGCCAGCAGCCCCGGAGGGGTTGATCAGCCCCAGCATTTT
D: TRBD1; V: TRBV6-5; J: TRBJ2-3; size: once; CDR3: CASSWSGGFRTDTQYF; DNA: TGTGCCAGCAGTTGGTCAGGGGGTTTTCGTACAGATACGCAGTATTTT
D: -; V: TRBV7-7; J: TRBJ2-3; size: -; CDR3: CASSLAKGAGDTQYF; DNA: TGTGCTAGCAGCTTAGCGAAGGGAGCCGGAGATACGCAGTATTTT
D: -; V: TRBV28; J: TRBJ2-7; size: -; CDR3: CASSLSTHREEQYF; DNA: TGTGCCAGCAGTTTATCTACTCATCGGGAAGAGCAGTACTTC
D: TRBD1; V: TRBV7-2; J: TRBJ2-1; size: -; CDR3: CASSFRLTGQYYNEQFF; DNA: TGTGCCAGCAGCTTCCGCCTCACGGGACAGTATTACAATGAGCAGTTCTTC
D: -; V: TRBV11-2; J: TRBJ1-1; size: -; CDR3: CASSRGGERNTEAFF; DNA: TGTGCCAGCAGCCGCGGAGGGGAGCGGAACACTGAAGCTTTCTTT
D: -; V: TRBV5-5; J: TRBJ2-1; size: -; CDR3: CASSSPKHEQFF; DNA: TGTGCCAGCAGCTCCCCAAAGCATGAGCAGTTCTTC
D: -; V: TRBV6-5; J: TRBJ1-2; size: -; CDR3: CASSVGTGNYGHTF; DNA: -
D: -; V: TRBV28; J: TRBJ2-1; size: few; CDR3: CASSPGYNEQFF; DNA: TGTGCCAGCAGCCCGGGGTACAATGAGCAGTTCTTC
D: TRBD1; V: TRBV29-1; J: TRBJ1-2; size: -; CDR3: CSVWDTGDGYTF; DNA: TGCAGCGTTTGGGACACAGGGGATGGCTACACCTTC
D: -; V: TRBV25-1; J: TRBJ2-1; size: few; CDR3: CASSDRVGDEQFF; DNA: TGTGCCAGCAGTGACAGGGTAGGGGATGAGCAGTTCTTC
D: -; V: TRBV29-1; J: TRBJ2-3; size: -; CDR3: CSVEVYWGTDTRYF; DNA: TGCAGCGTTGAAGTCTATTGGGGCACAGATACGCGGTATTTT
D: TRBD1; V: TRBV9; J: TRBJ1-2; size: -; CDR3: CASSAGTGNNYGYTF; DNA: TGTGCCAGCAGCGCCGGGACAGGGAATAACTATGGCTACACCTTC
D: -; V: TRBV19; J: TRBJ1-2; size: once; CDR3: CASSIAEANYGYTF; DNA: TGTGCCAGTAGTATAGCGGAAGCGAACTATGGCTACACCTTC
D: TRBD2; V: TRBV30; J: TRBJ2-1; size: -; CDR3: CAWSVLALNEQFF; DNA: TGTGCCTGGAGTGTACTAGCGTTAAATGAGCAGTTCTTC
D: TRBD2; V: TRBV5-4; J: TRBJ2-2; size: -; CDR3: CASSLGSGTSGTGELFF; DNA: TGTGCCAGCAGCTTGGGGTCCGGGACTAGCGGGACCGGGGAGCTGTTTTTT
D: TRBD1; V: TRBV9; J: TRBJ1-5; size: -; CDR3: CASSPAGGQPQHF; DNA: TGTGCCAGCAGCCCCGCAGGGGGTCAGCCCCAGCATTTT
D: -; V: TRBV6-6; J: TRBJ2-5; size: once; CDR3: CASRRGRETQYF; DNA: TGTGCCAGCAGGAGAGGAAGAGAGACCCAGTACTTC